A selection of T cell receptor beta chains follows, all from one sample in a study of T cell repertoires in cytomegalovirus infection. TCRdb re-called the reads through MiXCR, storing one row per CDR3 protein. Of under 100,000 distinct CDR3 sequences listed, more than 3% were seen once; the top ten hold around 4.9%. Source material: PBMCs. The receptors were sampled from a human donor in good health (CMV status not recorded). Some clones in this sample may be carry-over from other donors' samples. Both conserved end residues are part of each CDR3. Each record gives: clone size, J gene, V gene, D gene, CDR3 DNA, CDR3 protein. A D gene is named only where the DNA matches it firmly. Clone size, where shown, is once, few, many, or a class for clones that have expanded.

- TRBJ2-1 TRBV7-6 - TGTGCCAGCAGCTCGACAGTGCAACCCTACGATGAGCATTTCTTC CASSSTVQPYDEHFF
many TRBJ1-5 TRBV20-1 - TGCAGTGCTAGTAAACCGGTACGGGGCCGAGGCAATCAGCCCCAGCATTTT CSASKPVRGRGNQPQHF
many TRBJ1-4 TRBV7-9 TRBD1 TGTGCCAGCAGCCCCGGGACAGGCTATGAAAAACTGTTTTTT CASSPGTGYEKLFF
many TRBJ2-3 TRBV5-4 TRBD2 TGTGCCAGCAGTTGGACTAGCGCTACGGGTAGAGATACGCAGTATTTT CASSWTSATGRDTQYF
many TRBJ1-1 TRBV19 - TGTGCCAGTAGTATGGTCGCGAACACTGAAGCTTTCTTT CASSMVANTEAFF
many TRBJ2-7 TRBV7-8 - TGTGCCAGCAGCTACCCCGGGCAGATCTTGGAGCAGTACTTC CASSYPGQILEQYF
- TRBJ2-4 TRBV7-9 - TGTGCCAGCAGCTTCCCTGGGAGGAAAAACATTCAGTACTTC CASSFPGRKNIQYF
many TRBJ2-7 TRBV27 TRBD1 TGTGCCAGCAGTAGTTTGGTCCCCGGGACAGGGTCCTACGAGCAGTACTTC CASSSLVPGTGSYEQYF
many TRBJ1-1 TRBV15 - TGTGCCACCAGCAGAGACAGGGGTGCTGAAGCTTTCTTT CATSRDRGAEAFF
many TRBJ2-3 TRBV7-3 - TGTGCCAGCAGCCATGGGGGCACAGATACGCAGTATTTT CASSHGGTDTQYF
many TRBJ1-2 TRBV7-2 - TGTGCCAGCAGCCTCATTGGCAGGGAGGGTGGCTACACCTTC CASSLIGREGGYTF
many TRBJ2-7 TRBV28 - TGTGCCAGCAGTTTAAGGGGGACCTACGAGCAGTACTTC CASSLRGTYEQYF
many TRBJ2-3 TRBV7-8 - TGTGCCAGCAGCTTACAACTAGGAGGTACAGATACGCAGTATTTT CASSLQLGGTDTQYF
many TRBJ1-2 TRBV20-1 TRBD1 TGCAGTGCTGTCCCGGGACAGTTGACTAACTATGGCTACACCTTC CSAVPGQLTNYGYTF
many TRBJ1-1 TRBV24-1 - TGTGCCACCAGTGACCCAGGTTCTGAAGCTTTCTTT CATSDPGSEAFF
many TRBJ2-1 TRBV6-2/TRBV6-3 - TGTGCCAGCAGTTATTTGACCTGGTCCCCGGACTCAGGGAATGAGCAGTTCTTC CASSYLTWSPDSGNEQFF
many TRBJ2-1 TRBV20-1 - TGCAGTGCTGCTGAACTAATATCCTACAATGAGCAGTTCTTC CSAAELISYNEQFF
- TRBJ1-2 TRBV4-3 - TGCGCCAGCAGCCAAGACACGGGATCGACTGTCTATGGCTACACCTTC CASSQDTGSTVYGYTF
many TRBJ1-1 TRBV29-1 - TGCAGCGTTGCTGACATAGAAGCTTTCTTT CSVADIEAFF
- TRBJ1-5 TRBV6-6 - TGTGCCAGCAGTAAGGGGGGCCGGAGCAATCAGCCCCAGCATTTT CASSKGGRSNQPQHF
many TRBJ1-6 TRBV7-3 - TGTGCCAGCAGCTTCACAGGGAGTAATTCACCCCTCCACTTT CASSFTGSNSPLHF
many TRBJ1-6 TRBV5-6 - TGTGCCAGCAGCTTGCCCGGGGGGCGGGATTCACCCCTCCACTTT CASSLPGGRDSPLHF
many TRBJ1-1 TRBV7-2 - TGTGCCAGCAGCCTTTTCACGTTCGGACTGAACACTGAAGCTTTCTTT CASSLFTFGLNTEAFF
many TRBJ2-4 TRBV15 - TGTGCCACCAGCGCCGACAGGCACATTCAGTACTTC CATSADRHIQYF
many TRBJ1-1 TRBV7-4 - TGTGCCAGCAGCCCGTCGGGAACTGAAGCTTTCTTT CASSPSGTEAFF
many TRBJ2-7 TRBV7-6 - TGTGCCAGCAGCCTGCCGGGGTTGGGTGAGCAGTACTTC CASSLPGLGEQYF
many TRBJ2-2 TRBV7-3 TRBD2 TGTGCCAGCAGGTTGAGCGGGGGGCCGACCGGGGAGCTGTTTTTT CASRLSGGPTGELFF